This record covers a single T cell receptor (delta chain). This specimen comes from a study of gamma-delta T cells after stem cell transplantation. TCRdb re-called clones from the RT-PCR reads using CATT. The data show 1,600 or so delta-chain clones, roughly 4% seen once. The sequence was obtained from a human donor. It is not recorded whose cells these are; they may come from a transplant donor. Sequenced: gamma-delta T cells.

The CDR3 protein is CACDTVGIPSADKLIF. The CDR3 region has the DNA TGTGCCTGTGACACCGTGGGGATACCGTCGGCCGATAAACTCATCTTT. The chain joins TRDV2 to TRDJ1; 8 bases line up with TRDD3. Germline loops: CDR1 GEAIGNYY, CDR2 EKD. This CDR3 contains 16 residues. The V segment lost 0 bases and the J segment 3 bases; nucleotides outside the gene matches: 8.